This is a list of T cell receptor beta chains from one sample in a study of cytomegalovirus exposure and HLA in healthy donors. Profiled with immunoSEQ multiplex PCR; TCRdb holds only in-frame clones, not every one. The table includes roughly 100,000 clones, about 95% detected once. Sequencing input: PBMCs. These receptors all come from a woman under 30 in good health and CMV-seronegative. CDR3s include the opening cysteine and the closing phenylalanine or tryptophan. Fields, in order: J gene, clone size, V gene, CDR3 protein. The size field is filled for only some rows; it gives once, few, many or a size class.

TRBJ2-7 | once | TRBV6-5 | CASSYFTSGRNEQYF
TRBJ2-3 | . | TRBV11-2 | CASSEEVTDTQYF
TRBJ1-3 | . | TRBV10-3 | CAIRQGSGNTIYF
TRBJ1-5 | . | TRBV7-2 | CASSLVQGNQPQHF
TRBJ2-7 | few | TRBV30 | CAFTGDFSYEQYF
TRBJ1-1 | once | TRBV6-1 | CASSTNYFNTEAFF
TRBJ1-2 | . | TRBV11-3 | CASSLVSTGGDYGYTF
TRBJ2-7 | . | TRBV25-1 | CASQHSYEQYF
TRBJ2-2 | . | TRBV9 | CASSGGLLNTGELFF
TRBJ2-3 | . | TRBV30 | CAWGRGVTGATQYF
TRBJ1-2 | . | TRBV9 | CASSVAPRTGREGYTF
TRBJ1-5 | . | TRBV2 | CASSERGMSNQPQHF
TRBJ2-7 | . | TRBV4-2 | CASSQERLSYEQYF
TRBJ2-7 | . | TRBV6-1 | CASSDPTGGWEGLGYEQYF
TRBJ2-1 | . | TRBV30 | CAWSRGEGEQFF
TRBJ2-2 | . | TRBV7-8 | CASSKATGGAGELFF
TRBJ2-1 | . | TRBV5-8 | CASSLVSGGYNEQFF
TRBJ1-6 | . | TRBV27 | CASSERGGGFNSPLHF
TRBJ1-1 | . | TRBV5-4 | CASSFSQMNTEAFF
TRBJ1-2 | . | TRBV5-6 | CASSIGQVFRGGYTF
TRBJ2-6 | . | TRBV7-2 | CASSLTSLTDSGANVLTF
TRBJ2-7 | . | TRBV4-1 | CASSQVLDISYEQYF
TRBJ1-1 | . | TRBV6-1 | CASSDTEAFF
TRBJ2-1 | . | TRBV9 | CASSILGQGSYNEQFF
TRBJ2-3 | . | TRBV10-1 | CASKDSHDTQYF
TRBJ2-7 | . | TRBV27 | CASSPLGPSYEQYF
TRBJ1-2 | . | TRBV27 | CASSPQGQSYGYTF
TRBJ1-1 | . | TRBV6-1 | CASSLGTEAFF
TRBJ1-2 | . | TRBV5-1 | CASSFGIKAGGGYTF
TRBJ1-1 | . | TRBV14 | CASSQDRWIGMNTEAFF
TRBJ1-6 | . | TRBV12-5 | CASGQQGVNSPLHF
TRBJ2-1 | . | TRBV7-9 | CASSLSQFSYNEQFF